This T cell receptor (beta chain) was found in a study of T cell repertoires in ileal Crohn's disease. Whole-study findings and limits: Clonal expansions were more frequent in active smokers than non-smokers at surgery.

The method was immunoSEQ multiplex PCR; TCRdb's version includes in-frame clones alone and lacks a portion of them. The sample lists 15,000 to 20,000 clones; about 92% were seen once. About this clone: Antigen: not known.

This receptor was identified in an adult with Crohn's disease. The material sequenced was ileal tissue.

CDR3 DNA sequence: TGTGCCAGCTCACCACCGGAGGGGGCGCGTGAAAAACTGTTTTTT. It yields the protein CASSPPEGAREKLFF. The genes are TRBV18 and TRBJ1-4, with 7 bases identical to TRBD1. The CDR3 runs to 15 residues. Germline V gives CDR1 KGHSH, CDR2 LQKENI. V shed 0 bases and J 7 bases; nucleotides not matched to a gene: 5. The variable domain in full, completed from reference TRBV18 and TRBJ1-4, reads NAGVMQNPRHLVRRRGQEARLRCSPMKGHSHVYWYRQLPEEGLKFMVYLQKENIIDESGMPKERFSAEFPKEGPSILRIQQVVRGDSAAYFCASSPPEGAREKLFFGSGTQLSVL.